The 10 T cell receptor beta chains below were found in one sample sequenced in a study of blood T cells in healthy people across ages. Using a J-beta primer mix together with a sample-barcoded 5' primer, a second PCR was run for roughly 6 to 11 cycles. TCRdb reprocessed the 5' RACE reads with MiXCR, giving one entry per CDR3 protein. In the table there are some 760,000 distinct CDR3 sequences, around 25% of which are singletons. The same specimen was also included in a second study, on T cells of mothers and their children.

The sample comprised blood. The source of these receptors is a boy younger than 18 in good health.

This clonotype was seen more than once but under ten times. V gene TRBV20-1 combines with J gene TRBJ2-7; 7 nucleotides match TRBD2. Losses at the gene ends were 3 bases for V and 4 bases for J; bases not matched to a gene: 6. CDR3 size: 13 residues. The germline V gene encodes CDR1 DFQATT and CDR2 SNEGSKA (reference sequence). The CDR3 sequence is CSASIASGYEQYF. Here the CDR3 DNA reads TGCAGTGCTAGTATAGCTAGCGGATACGAGCAGTACTTC.

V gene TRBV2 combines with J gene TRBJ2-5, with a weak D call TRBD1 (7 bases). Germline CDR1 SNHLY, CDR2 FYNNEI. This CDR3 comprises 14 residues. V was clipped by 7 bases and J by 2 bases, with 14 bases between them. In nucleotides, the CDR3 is TGTGCCAGCAAGGGCCCAGGGGGGCAAGAGACCCAGTACTTC. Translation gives CASKGPGGQETQYF. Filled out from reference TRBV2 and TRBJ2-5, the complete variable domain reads EPEVTQTPSHQVTQMGQEVILRCVPISNHLYFYWYRQILGQKVEFLVSFYNNEISEKSEIFDDQFSVERPDGSNFTLKIRSTKLEDSAMYFCASKGPGGQETQYFGPGTRLLVL.

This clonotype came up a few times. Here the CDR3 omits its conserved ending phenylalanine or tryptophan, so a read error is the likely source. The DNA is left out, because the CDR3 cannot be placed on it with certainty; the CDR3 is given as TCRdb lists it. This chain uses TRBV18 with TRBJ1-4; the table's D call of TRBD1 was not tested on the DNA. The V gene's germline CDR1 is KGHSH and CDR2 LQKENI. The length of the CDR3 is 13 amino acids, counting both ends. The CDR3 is CASSYHRQGLLVV.

CDR3 in amino acids: CASRGRDNGYTF. The CDR3 DNA reads as TGTGCCAGCAGGGGAAGGGACAATGGCTACACCTTC. The chain couples TRBV7-2 to TRBJ1-2, with D perhaps matching TRBD1 (6 bases). CDR1 is SGHTA, CDR2 FQGNSA, per germline. V shed 6 bases and J shed 6 bases, with 11 bases lying between them. The CDR3 loop spans 12 amino acids. The full variable domain, completed using reference TRBV7-2 and TRBJ1-2, is GAGVSQSPSNKVTEKGKDVELRCDPISGHTALYWYRQSLGQGLEFLIYFQGNSAPDKSGLPSDRFSAERTGGSVSTLTIQRTQQEDSAVYLCASRGRDNGYTFGSGTRLTVV.

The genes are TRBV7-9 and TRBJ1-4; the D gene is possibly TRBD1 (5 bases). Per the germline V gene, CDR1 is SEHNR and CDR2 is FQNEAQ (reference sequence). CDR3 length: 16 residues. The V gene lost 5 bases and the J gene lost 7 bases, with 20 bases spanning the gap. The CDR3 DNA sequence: TGTGCCAGCAGCCCCCAGGGAGGCGGTTGGGGTGAAAAACTGTTTTTT. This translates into CASSPQGGGWGEKLFF.

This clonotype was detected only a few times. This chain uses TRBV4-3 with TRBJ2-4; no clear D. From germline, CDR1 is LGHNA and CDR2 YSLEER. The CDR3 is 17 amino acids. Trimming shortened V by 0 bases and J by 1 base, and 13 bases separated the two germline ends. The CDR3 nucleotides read TGCGCCAGCAGCCAAGATCGGTATCTAACTGCCAAAAACATTCAGTACTTC. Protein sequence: CASSQDRYLTAKNIQYF.

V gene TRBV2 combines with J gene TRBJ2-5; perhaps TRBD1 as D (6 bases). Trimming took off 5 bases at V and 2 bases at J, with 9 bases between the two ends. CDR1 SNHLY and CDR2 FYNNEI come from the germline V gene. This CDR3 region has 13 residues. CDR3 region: CASSKDSQETQYF. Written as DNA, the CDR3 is TGTGCCAGCAGTAAGGACAGTCAAGAGACCCAGTACTTC. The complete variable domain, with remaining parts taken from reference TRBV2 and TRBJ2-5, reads EPEVTQTPSHQVTQMGQEVILRCVPISNHLYFYWYRQILGQKVEFLVSFYNNEISEKSEIFDDQFSVERPDGSNFTLKIRSTKLEDSAMYFCASSKDSQETQYFGPGTRLLVL.

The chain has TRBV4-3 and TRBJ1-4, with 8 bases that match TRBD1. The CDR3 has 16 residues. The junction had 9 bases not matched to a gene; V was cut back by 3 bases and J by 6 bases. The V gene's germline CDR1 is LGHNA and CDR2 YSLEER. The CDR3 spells CASSQSLTGGDEKLFF. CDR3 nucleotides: TGCGCCAGCAGCCAGAGCCTTACAGGGGGAGATGAAAAACTGTTTTTT.

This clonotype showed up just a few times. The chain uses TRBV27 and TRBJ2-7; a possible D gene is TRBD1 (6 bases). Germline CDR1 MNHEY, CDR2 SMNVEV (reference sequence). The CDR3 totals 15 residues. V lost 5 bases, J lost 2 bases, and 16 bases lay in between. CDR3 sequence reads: CASSLTGRWPYEQYF. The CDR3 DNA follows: TGTGCCAGCAGTCTAACAGGGCGTTGGCCCTACGAGCAGTACTTC.

The CDR3, as DNA: TGTGCCACCAGCGGGACCAGAGCGGGAGGCCATTTAAATGAGCAGTTCTTC. This sequence encodes CATSGTRAGGHLNEQFF. The V gene is TRBV15, the J gene TRBJ2-1; 9 nucleotides match TRBD2. Per the germline V gene, CDR1 is LNHNV and CDR2 is YYDKDF (reference sequence). After removal of 5 bases from V and 7 bases from J, the junction contained 15 bases not matched to a gene. The CDR3 has 17 amino acids.